This T cell receptor (beta chain) was identified during a study of blood T cells in healthy people across ages. Whole-study results and caveats: Unsorted PBMC input precluded a conclusive naive versus antigen-experienced comparison.

The second PCR ran about 6 to 11 cycles with a sample-barcoded 5' primer and J-beta primers. A minimum of 3 million CDR3-containing paired-end reads was obtained for each sample. TCRdb ran MiXCR on the 5' RACE reads and lists one entry per CDR3 protein. This table holds some 1.1 million distinct CDR3 sequences, less than 45% found once. Healthy Caucasian individuals from Russia aged roughly 6 to 95 were enrolled as donors. Donors gave 9 to 10 milliliters of peripheral blood apiece. This clonotype was counted between two and nine times. The target antigen is unknown. The J segment lost 5 bases and the V segment lost 3 bases, leaving 12 bases of the junction unmatched. Germline assignment: CDR1 KGHSH and CDR2 LQKENI. The CDR3 extends over 16 amino acids.

The gene calls are TRBV18 and TRBJ1-1; 7 bases map to TRBD1. The sequence came from a man younger than 35 in good health. Material: blood. As DNA, the CDR3 is TGTGCCAGCTCACCCGGGACAGAAAAATATGGGACTGAAGCTTTCTTT. It encodes CASSPGTEKYGTEAFF.